These 2 T cell receptor beta chains came from one sample sequenced in a study of a mutant IDH1 vaccine in newly diagnosed glioma. Assay: immunoSEQ multiplex PCR; the TCRdb copy retains only in-frame clones and omits some. Among around 35,000 clones listed, approximately 80% were seen once. Time point given: week 5, during vaccination. Vaccination used 300 ug of mutant IDH1 20-mer peptide per dose, with topical imiquimod. Their target antigens are unknown. The starting material was PBMCs, obtained from a glioma patient whose treatment included an IDH1 peptide vaccine. Every receptor here comes from a man aged 30 to 45 with glioma.

The gene calls are TRBV6-1 and TRBJ2-5; 8 bases agree with TRBD2. Looked up from germline, CDR1 is MNHNS and CDR2 is SASEGT. The CDR3 contains 15 residues. J lost 4 bases, V lost 8 bases, and 12 bases had no gene match. The CDR3 reads CASRGGNGGGETQYF. The CDR3 bases are TGTGCCAGCCGGGGTGGGAACGGGGGGGGAGAGACCCAGTACTTC.

A single count supports this clone. The V call is TRBV28, the J call TRBJ2-7, with 9 bases matching TRBD1. J was trimmed by 5 bases and V by 2 bases; bases with no gene match: 7. The CDR3 is made up of 15 amino acids. Germline CDR1 is MDHEN and CDR2 is SYDVKM. The CDR3 is CASSLLQGARDEQYF. The DNA for the CDR3 is TGTGCCAGCAGTTTACTACAGGGGGCGAGGGACGAGCAGTACTTC. Full variable domain (outside the CDR3, taken from reference TRBV28 and TRBJ2-7): DVKVTQSSRYLVKRTGEKVFLECVQDMDHENMFWYRQDPGLGLRLIYFSYDVKMKEKGDIPEGYSVSREKKERFSLILESASTNQTSMYLCASSLLQGARDEQYFGPGTRLTVT.